This T cell receptor beta chain was sequenced during a study of radiotherapy plus CTLA-4 blockade in lung cancer. Regarding the study as a whole: Following radiotherapy plus ipilimumab, tumor-derived TCR clones expanded in the blood.

Clones were sequenced by immunoSEQ multiplex PCR, and TCRdb holds only the in-frame ones, with some missing. The profile covers about 85,000 clones, with around 85% appearing a single time and more than 2% taken by the ten largest. CDR1 and CDR2 (germline): SNHLY, FYNNEI. The V and J ends lost 4 bases and 4 bases respectively, with 13 bases between them. The CDR3 is 14 residues long. On this clone: Antigen unknown.

The sequence was obtained from a human donor with non-small cell lung cancer who had a partial response to radiotherapy plus ipilimumab. This chain links TRBV2 with TRBJ1-1, with D tentatively TRBD1 (6 bases). Sequences were derived from peripheral blood, sampled from a patient treated with radiotherapy plus ipilimumab. In DNA form, the CDR3 reads TGTGCCAGCAGTGTGAGGACAGTTTCCACTGAAGCTTTCTTT. This codes for CASSVRTVSTEAFF.